The 18 T cell receptor beta chains given below trace back to one sample, sequenced in a study of blood T cell repertoires in COVID-19. Repertoires were generated with immunoSEQ multiplex PCR, while TCRdb's copy carries only in-frame clones and drops some. The sample holds around 280,000 clones; around 90% are singletons and the top ten take about 2.2%. Sequenced input: peripheral blood. The receptors were sampled from a woman in her fifties or sixties who had recovered from COVID-19.

The rearrangement links TRBV19 to TRBJ1-2; TRBD1 agrees at 9 bases. The length of the CDR3 is 17 residues. Germline trimming cut 3 bases from V and 4 bases from J; bases unmatched to any gene: 12. The V gene's germline CDR1 is LNHDA and CDR2 SQIVND (reference sequence). This chain's CDR3 is CASSINSPGTGSYGYTF. CDR3 nucleotides: TGTGCCAGTAGTATTAACTCGCCCGGGACAGGGTCCTATGGCTACACCTTC.

This sequence joins TRBV15 and TRBJ1-1; 9 nucleotides match TRBD1. Germline CDR1 is LNHNV and CDR2 is YYDKDF (reference sequence). J was trimmed by 4 bases and V by 5 bases; bases with no gene match: 5. The CDR3 contains 14 residues. This chain's CDR3 is CATSLGQGITEAFF. The CDR3, as DNA: TGTGCCACCAGCCTCGGACAGGGGATCACTGAAGCTTTCTTT.

This chain links TRBV27 with TRBJ1-2, with D hard to call. Trimming pared 2 bases from V and 4 bases from J, leaving 11 bases between. Germline V gene lookup returns CDR1 MNHEY and CDR2 SMNVEV (reference sequence). The CDR3 runs 14 residues. Written as DNA, the CDR3 is TGTGCCAGCAGTTTACGACGGGATAGCTATGGCTACACCTTC. Its translation: CASSLRRDSYGYTF.

This clone was observed a few times. The V and J genes are TRBV19 and TRBJ2-1; maybe TRBD2 (6 bases). V was clipped by 7 bases and J by 3 bases, with 7 bases between them. Germline CDR1 and CDR2: LNHDA and SQIVND (reference sequence). The CDR3 length is 12 residues. CDR3 loop: CASIGGYNEQFF. The CDR3 nucleotides are TGTGCCAGTATCGGGGGCTACAATGAGCAGTTCTTC.

The chain joins TRBV11-2 to TRBJ2-2; D may be TRBD1 (5 bases). Germline loops: CDR1 SGHAT, CDR2 FQNNGV. The length of the CDR3 is 13 residues. Trimming removed 6 bases at V and 6 bases at J, with 11 bases between. The CDR3 coding sequence is TGTGCCAGCAGTCCGACAGTTCCCGGGGAGCTGTTTTTT. It yields the protein CASSPTVPGELFF.

The chain links TRBV25-1 to TRBJ1-1; perhaps TRBD1 as D (5 bases). The V end was cut by 3 bases, the J end by 6 bases, with 17 bases between. The CDR3 has 15 amino acids. Germline V gives CDR1 MGHDK, CDR2 SYGVNS. The CDR3 loop reads CASSDIYQGKPEAFF. The DNA of the CDR3 is TGTGCCAGCAGTGATATTTACCAGGGTAAACCTGAAGCTTTCTTT.

The gene calls are TRBV18 and TRBJ2-1; 7 bases fit TRBD2. Per germline, CDR1 KGHSH and CDR2 LQKENI. V lost 3 bases and J lost 5; bases outside the gene matches: 1. The CDR3 runs to 13 residues. CDR3 nucleotide sequence: TGTGCCAGCTCACCTGCGGGGGACAATGAGCAGTTCTTC. Protein: CASSPAGDNEQFF.

J is TRBJ2-7 and V is TRBV5-1; 10 bases map to TRBD1. With V trimmed by 3 bases and J by 5 bases, 11 bases remained unmatched. Germline assignment: CDR1 SGHRS and CDR2 YFSETQ. The CDR3 runs 16 residues. The CDR3 sequence: CASSYQQTGGMNEQYF. The CDR3 coding sequence is TGCGCCAGCAGCTACCAACAGACAGGGGGCATGAACGAGCAGTACTTC.

V gene TRBV11-2 combines with J gene TRBJ2-5; tentative D call: TRBD2 (7 bases). V gave up 1 base and J gave up 4 bases, with 13 bases separating them. The CDR3 sequence is 15 residues long. CDR1 is SGHAT and CDR2 is FQNNGV in the germline V gene. The CDR3 nucleotides read TGTGCCAGCAGCTTAGGGGTCGGGGGGCGAGAGACCCAGTACTTC. Translated, it gives CASSLGVGGRETQYF.

The genes are TRBV18 and TRBJ1-4; D call uncertain. The V end lost 2 bases, the J end lost 7 bases, and 17 bases lay between the germline ends. CDR3 length: 16 amino acids. CDR1 is KGHSH, CDR2 LQKENI, per germline. This CDR3 is CASSPVAPVMSEKLFF. In DNA, the CDR3 is TGTGCCAGCTCACCAGTAGCACCAGTCATGAGTGAAAAACTGTTTTTT.

The J gene is TRBJ1-1, the V gene TRBV28; 9 bases are shared with TRBD1. V shed 5 bases, J shed 7 bases, and the junction held 11 bases outside the gene matches. Germline V gives CDR1 MDHEN, CDR2 SYDVKM. The CDR3 sequence is 15 residues long. CDR3 DNA: TGTGCCAGCAGTCCGGCGTTGGGGACAGGGTATGAAGCTTTCTTT. The encoded protein is CASSPALGTGYEAFF.

This sequence joins TRBV30 and TRBJ1-6, with 12 bases that match TRBD1. The V gene end was trimmed by 3 bases and the J gene end by 0 bases; junction bases not matched to a gene: 15. The CDR3 sequence is 21 residues long. CDR1 and CDR2 from the germline V gene are GTSNPN and SVGIG (reference sequence). As DNA, the CDR3 is TGTGCCTGGAGGGGACAGGGGGCTGGATCTCAACGGAGCTCCTATAATTCACCCCTCCACTTT. Translation gives CAWRGQGAGSQRSSYNSPLHF.

In its sample, this clone was seen a few times. The chain joins TRBV7-2 to TRBJ2-7, with 9 bases lining up with TRBD2. With V trimmed by 3 bases and J by 5 bases, 5 bases remained unmatched. The CDR3 has 14 amino acids. The germline V gene encodes CDR1 SGHTA and CDR2 FQGNSA. The CDR3 nucleotides read TGTGCCAGCAGCTTTCAGGTAGCGGGAGACGAGCAGTACTTC. It encodes CASSFQVAGDEQYF.

The table lists this clone with a few counts. This CDR3 reads CASSPGLAGVGELFF. CDR3 DNA sequence: TGCGCCAGCAGCCCGGGACTAGCTGGGGTCGGGGAGCTGTTTTTT. This chain uses TRBV5-1 with TRBJ2-2, with TRBD2 matching over 9 bases. V shed 4 bases, J shed 7 bases, and the junction held 8 bases outside the gene matches. The germline V gene has CDR1 SGHRS and CDR2 YFSETQ. This CDR3 is 15 amino acids long.

This clone has just one count. The chain uses TRBV7-2 and TRBJ2-3, with a weak D call TRBD2 (6 bases). The V end was cut by 5 bases, the J end by 0 bases, with 15 bases between. The germline CDR1 and CDR2 sequences are SGHTA and FQGNSA. This CDR3 has 16 amino acids. CDR3 sequence: CASSPLGGTSTDTQYF. Here the CDR3 DNA reads TGTGCCAGCAGCCCATTGGGCGGGACTAGCACAGATACGCAGTATTTT.

The chain carries TRBV19 and TRBJ1-1; D is undetermined. CDR1 is LNHDA, CDR2 SQIVND, per germline (reference sequence). The CDR3 length is 14 residues. Trimming pared 3 bases from V and 4 bases from J, leaving 12 bases between. In DNA, the CDR3 is TGTGCCAGTAGTATGAAGGGTCGGGGCACTGAAGCTTTCTTT. Protein sequence: CASSMKGRGTEAFF.

This rearrangement joins TRBV5-1 to TRBJ1-4, with TRBD1 as a possible D gene (5 bases). Looked up from germline, CDR1 is SGHRS and CDR2 is YFSETQ. Trimming cost V 5 bases and J 5 bases, with 19 bases left between them. This CDR3 is built from 16 residues. The CDR3 sequence is CASRKTAGGENEKLFF. The DNA for the CDR3 is TGCGCCAGCAGAAAAACGGCGGGGGGAGAGAATGAAAAACTGTTTTTT.

This sequence joins TRBV5-1 and TRBJ1-2; D gene uncertain. Germline CDR1 is SGHRS and CDR2 is YFSETQ. Trimming pared 2 bases from V and 4 bases from J, leaving 12 bases between. This CDR3 is 14 amino acids long. The CDR3 reads CASSFRKASYGYTF. The CDR3 DNA is TGCGCCAGCAGCTTCCGGAAGGCTAGCTATGGCTACACCTTC.